This TCR beta chain stems from a study of blood T cell repertoires in COVID-19. Turning to the study itself: Whether acute or convalescent, the COVID-19 samples came from the United States, Italy and Spain. PBMCs, B-cell-depleted T cells, or T cells provided the cDNA or gDNA that made up the material.

Repertoires were generated with immunoSEQ multiplex PCR, while TCRdb's copy carries only in-frame clones and drops some. The data hold roughly 220,000 clones, with roughly 85% observed a single time. CDR1 and CDR2 (germline): KGHDR, SFDVKD. Trimming removed 3 bases from V and 4 bases from J; junction bases left unmatched: 5. The CDR3 loop spans 15 amino acids. Sequencing used PBMCs or T cells enriched from blood (not recorded which). V and J are TRBV24-1 and TRBJ1-3; 7 positions agree with TRBD1. The sequence derives from a woman aged 40 to 50 with acute COVID-19. DNA for the CDR3: TGTGCCACCAGTGATCCAATGGACAGGGGAAACACCATATATTTT. Protein: CATSDPMDRGNTIYF.